One and the same sample provided the 31 T cell receptor beta chains below, sequenced in a study of blood T cells in healthy people across ages. Primers used in a second PCR of about 6 to 11 cycles were a sample-barcoded 5' primer and a J-beta primer mix. TCRdb called the 5' RACE reads again in MiXCR, with one record for every CDR3 protein. The sample consists of 550,000 to 650,000 distinct CDR3 sequences, about 25% of them appearing once. Another study also made use of these data, one on T cells of mothers and their children.

The sample taken for sequencing was blood. The receptors stem from a boy between 2 and 15 years old in good health.

This sequence joins TRBV6-2 or TRBV6-3 and TRBJ2-5; D is uncertain. Trimming took 7 bases from V and 5 from J, leaving 14 bases between them. CDR3 length: 13 amino acids. Germline V gene sequence: CDR1 MNHEY, CDR2 SVGEGT. DNA of the CDR3: TGTGCCAGCAAGTATATCTTGGGGGAGACCCAGTACTTC. This codes for CASKYILGETQYF.

The chain carries TRBV7-3 and TRBJ2-3, with 7 bases identical to TRBD1. Germline loops: CDR1 SGHTA, CDR2 FQGTGA. V lost 1 base to trimming and J lost 4 bases; unmatched junction nucleotides: 11. The CDR3 sequence is 17 residues long. The CDR3 DNA follows: TGTGCCAGCAGCTTAAGCCCGACAGGGTATACCCCAGATACGCAGTATTTT. This encodes CASSLSPTGYTPDTQYF. Based on the CDR3 plus reference TRBV7-3 and TRBJ2-3, the full variable domain is GAGVSQTPSNKVTEKGKYVELRCDPISGHTALYWYRQSLGQGPEFLIYFQGTGAADDSGLPNDRFFAVRPEGSVSTLKIQRTERGDSAVYLCASSLSPTGYTPDTQYFGPGTRLTVL.

The chain links TRBV30 to TRBJ1-4; maybe TRBD1 (5 bases). Germline V lookup: CDR1 GTSNPN, CDR2 SVGIG (reference sequence). V was clipped by 7 bases and J by 4 bases, with 10 bases between them. The length of the CDR3 is 12 residues. The CDR3 reads CALGPYNEKLFF. The DNA for the CDR3 is TGTGCCTTGGGACCCTATAATGAAAAACTGTTTTTT.

The chain uses TRBV29-1 and TRBJ2-3, with 12 bases lining up with TRBD2. CDR3 length: 16 amino acids. The junction had 9 bases not matched to a gene; V was cut back by 4 bases and J by 4 bases. CDR1 and CDR2 from the germline V gene are SQVTM and ANQGSEA. The CDR3 region has the DNA TGCAGCGTTGTCGGGCTAGCGGGAGGGCCGGCAGATACGCAGTATTTT. Its protein product is CSVVGLAGGPADTQYF.

V usage is TRBV6-6 and J usage is TRBJ1-1, with a possible D match to TRBD1 (6 bases). CDR3 length equals 13 residues. Germline V gene lookup returns CDR1 MNHNY and CDR2 SVGAGI (reference sequence). Trimming removed 10 bases at V and 2 bases at J, with 14 bases between. Here the CDR3 reads CATLDRKNTEAFF. The DNA for the CDR3 is TGTGCCACCTTGGACAGAAAAAACACTGAAGCTTTCTTT.

The genes are TRBV6-6 and TRBJ2-2; possible D gene TRBD1, 6 bases. CDR1 is MNHNY, CDR2 SVGAGI, per germline (reference sequence). The V end lost 1 base, the J end lost 6 bases, and 12 bases lay between the germline ends. CDR3 length equals 15 residues. CDR3: CASSYWAGDAGELFF. The CDR3 coding sequence is TGTGCCAGCAGTTACTGGGCAGGGGATGCCGGGGAGCTGTTTTTT.

This clonotype occurred a few times. The gene calls are TRBV7-9 and TRBJ1-4, with D unresolved. The V gene's germline CDR1 is SEHNR and CDR2 FQNEAQ (reference sequence). V lost 6 bases and J 7 bases, leaving 9 bases between the germline ends. CDR3 length: 12 amino acids. CDR3 bases: TGTGCCAGCAGTTCCTCCAGTGAAAAACTGTTTTTT. Protein sequence: CASSSSSEKLFF.

This clonotype has a single count. The chain carries TRBV5-5 and TRBJ2-3; TRBD2 matches 11 bases. Germline V CDR1 and CDR2: SGHKS, YYEKEE (reference sequence). The junction had 13 bases not matched to a gene; V was cut back by 4 bases and J by 0 bases. This CDR3 contains 19 residues. The CDR3: CASSQYTSGGLTSTDTQYF. The DNA of the CDR3 is TGTGCCAGCAGCCAATATACTAGCGGGGGACTGACTAGCACAGATACGCAGTATTTT.

The rearrangement uses TRBV12-3 or TRBV12-4 and TRBJ2-7, with TRBD2 matching 7 bases. V shed 6 bases, J shed 0 bases, and the junction held 2 bases outside the gene matches. This CDR3 is 13 amino acids long. The DNA of the CDR3 is TGTGCCAGCAGCACTAGCGACTCCTACGAGCAGTACTTC. It codes for CASSTSDSYEQYF.

V and J are TRBV2 and TRBJ2-1; no definite D call. Judging by the DNA end, TRBJ2-5 fits better; the J call may be wrong. This CDR3 contains 12 residues. CDR1 and CDR2 from the germline V gene are SNHLY and FYNNEI. This CDR3 reads CASTLTGETQYF. The CDR3 region has the DNA TGTGCCAGCACCCTGACTGGGGAGACCCAGTACTTC.

This clonotype turned up a few times. This chain joins TRBV25-1 and TRBJ2-5; 7 nucleotides line up with TRBD2. Near its end, the DNA agrees better with TRBJ2-1, so the J call may be wrong. CDR1 MGHDK and CDR2 SYGVNS come from the germline V gene. The CDR3 has 16 residues. The chain's CDR3 is CASSEYGSGGYNEQFF. The CDR3 DNA sequence: TGTGCCAGCAGTGAATACGGATCGGGGGGATACAATGAGCAGTTCTTC.

The chain combines TRBV20-1 with TRBJ1-6, with TRBD1 matching over 7 bases. The V and J ends lost 1 base and 9 bases, in that order; junction bases with no gene match: 9. This CDR3 contains 15 residues. Germline V gives CDR1 DFQATT, CDR2 SNEGSKA (reference sequence). CDR3 sequence (DNA): TGCAGTGCTAGAGTACGGACAGGTCGTGGTTCACCCCTCCACTTT. Translating gives CSARVRTGRGSPLHF.

This clonotype was counted between two and nine times. The chain employs TRBV29-1 and TRBJ2-7; no clear D gene. CDR1 is SQVTM and CDR2 is ANQGSEA in the germline V gene. V was clipped by 6 bases and J by 0 bases, with 6 bases between them. This CDR3 spans 11 amino acids. The chain's CDR3 is CSVAVSYEQYF. Here the CDR3 DNA reads TGCAGCGTCGCTGTCTCCTACGAGCAGTACTTC.

On this clonotype itself: At one boundary the junction diverges from the germline segment, which might be a read error. The rearrangement links TRBV6-5 to TRBJ2-2; 8 nucleotides agree with TRBD2. This CDR3 has 15 amino acids. Germline lookup yields CDR1 MNHEY and CDR2 SVGAGI. CDR3 in DNA: TGTGCCAGCAGGCTCGGGGGGGTGAACTCCGGGGAGCTGTTTTTT. It codes for CASRLGGVNSGELFF.

V gene TRBV15 combines with J gene TRBJ2-5; possibly TRBD2 for D (6 bases). The CDR3 runs 14 residues. Germline V gene data show CDR1 as LNHNV and CDR2 as YYDKDF (reference sequence). The V end was cut by 2 bases, the J end by 5 bases, with 12 bases between. The CDR3 loop reads CATSRSLGRETQYF. CDR3 DNA sequence: TGTGCCACCAGCAGATCGTTGGGGAGGGAGACCCAGTACTTC.

V and J are TRBV7-9 and TRBJ2-5; possibly TRBD1 or TRBD2 for D (5 bases each). The CDR3 length is 12 residues. Between the trimmed V and J ends, which lost 5 bases and 6 bases, there was a span of 10 bases. Germline CDR1 reads SEHNR; CDR2 reads FQNEAQ (reference sequence). The CDR3 loop reads CASSREGKTQYF. The CDR3 nucleotides are TGTGCCAGCAGCCGCGAGGGGAAGACCCAGTACTTC.

The rearrangement uses TRBV9 and TRBJ2-2; 10 nucleotides agree with TRBD2. The CDR3 is 16 amino acids. Germline loops: CDR1 SGDLS, CDR2 YYNGEE. The V segment lost 4 bases and the J segment 3 bases; nucleotides outside the gene matches: 6. CDR3 sequence reads: CASSPRTSGDTGELFF. In DNA, the CDR3 is TGTGCCAGCAGCCCTCGGACTAGCGGTGACACCGGGGAGCTGTTTTTT. Full variable domain (rest looked up from reference TRBV9 and TRBJ2-2): DSGVTQTPKHLITATGQRVTLRCSPRSGDLSVYWYQQSLDQGLQFLIQYYNGEERAKGNILERFSAQQFPDLHSELNLSSLELGDSALYFCASSPRTSGDTGELFFGEGSRLTVL.

The V and J genes are TRBV25-1 and TRBJ1-6; 7 bases match TRBD1. Germline V gives CDR1 MGHDK, CDR2 SYGVNS. The CDR3 runs 16 residues. The J segment lost 5 bases and the V segment lost 4 bases, leaving 8 bases of the junction unmatched. In DNA, the CDR3 is TGTGCCAGCAGTGCCGCAGGGACAGCCAATAATTCACCCCTCCACTTT. This translates into CASSAAGTANNSPLHF.

This clonotype came up many times. CDR3 amino acids: CASSGGTGQETQYF. The DNA for the CDR3 is TGTGCCAGCAGCGGAGGGACAGGGCAAGAGACCCAGTACTTC. The rearrangement joins TRBV7-8 to TRBJ2-5; 9 bases are shared with TRBD1. This CDR3 contains 14 residues. CDR1 is SGHVS, CDR2 FQNEAQ, per germline. V lost 5 bases and J lost 2; bases outside the gene matches: 3.

This clonotype was counted a few times. This chain connects TRBV2 to TRBJ2-7, with a tentative D call TRBD2 (7 bases). V dropped 2 bases and J dropped 5 bases, with 13 bases sitting between them. The CDR3 extends over 14 amino acids. CDR1 is SNHLY and CDR2 is FYNNEI in the germline V gene. Here the CDR3 DNA reads TGTGCCAGCAGTGAACGAACAGGGAGGGACGAGCAGTACTTC. As protein: CASSERTGRDEQYF.

The V call is TRBV4-1, the J call TRBJ1-1; D is possibly TRBD1 (5 bases). V gave up 4 bases and J gave up 0 bases, with 9 bases separating them. There are 14 residues in the CDR3. CDR1 and CDR2 (germline): MGHRA, YSYEKL. CDR3 sequence reads: CASSPPTVNTEAFF. The CDR3 region has the DNA TGCGCCAGCAGCCCACCGACAGTGAACACTGAAGCTTTCTTT.

The chain has TRBV30 and TRBJ2-7, with D unclear. CDR1 is GTSNPN and CDR2 is SVGIG in the germline V gene (reference sequence). This CDR3 comprises 15 residues. Trimming removed 0 bases at V and 3 bases at J, with 15 bases between. The CDR3 loop reads CAWSVQRRKNYEQYF. The CDR3 DNA reads TGTGCCTGGAGTGTACAACGGCGGAAAAACTACGAGCAGTACTTC.

This clonotype was counted a few times. The chain uses TRBV2 and TRBJ2-7; TRBD1 matches at 10 bases. V was pared by 6 bases and J by 11 bases, with 4 bases of the junction left unmatched. CDR3 length: 11 amino acids. Germline V gene sequence: CDR1 SNHLY, CDR2 FYNNEI. The CDR3 DNA is TGTGCCAGCAGGCGGACAGGGGGGGAGTACTTC. Amino acids: CASRRTGGEYF. Using reference TRBV2 and TRBJ2-7 for the parts outside the CDR3, the full variable domain is EPEVTQTPSHQVTQMGQEVILRCVPISNHLYFYWYRQILGQKVEFLVSFYNNEISEKSEIFDDQFSVERPDGSNFTLKIRSTKLEDSAMYFCASRRTGGEYFGPGTRLTVT.

This clonotype occurred a few times. The rearrangement links TRBV7-8 to TRBJ2-7; D gene ambiguous. The CDR3 contains 13 residues. CDR1 and CDR2 (germline): SGHVS, FQNEAQ. V was clipped by 4 bases and J by 5 bases, with 12 bases between them. In DNA form, the CDR3 reads TGTGCCAGCAGCTGGGTGTGGGGAAACGAGCAGTACTTC. Protein: CASSWVWGNEQYF.

The chain carries TRBV20-1 and TRBJ1-2; weak D call: TRBD1 (6 bases). Germline CDR1 DFQATT, CDR2 SNEGSKA (reference sequence). The V and J ends lost 1 base and 8 bases respectively, with 17 bases between them. CDR3 length equals 14 residues. CDR3 protein: CSARVNRAVNGYTF. For the CDR3, the DNA is TGCAGTGCTAGAGTAAACAGGGCCGTCAACGGCTACACCTTC.

V gene TRBV18 combines with J gene TRBJ1-6, with 7 bases fitting TRBD1. CDR3 length: 15 residues. The V gene end was trimmed by 2 bases and the J gene end by 7 bases; junction bases not matched to a gene: 5. Germline V lookup: CDR1 KGHSH, CDR2 LQKENI. The CDR3 DNA reads as TGTGCCAGCTCACCAGCAGGACAGGCCAATTCACCCCTCCACTTT. Its protein is CASSPAGQANSPLHF. Together with reference TRBV18 and TRBJ1-6, the CDR3 gives the full variable domain: NAGVMQNPRHLVRRRGQEARLRCSPMKGHSHVYWYRQLPEEGLKFMVYLQKENIIDESGMPKERFSAEFPKEGPSILRIQQVVRGDSAAYFCASSPAGQANSPLHFGNGTRLTVT.

This clonotype was counted a few times. The rearrangement links TRBV3-1 to TRBJ2-5; D is undetermined. The J call is doubtful: the DNA matches TRBJ2-1 better. Germline loops: CDR1 LGHDT, CDR2 YNNKEL (reference sequence). The CDR3 runs to 14 residues. In DNA form, the CDR3 reads TGTGCCAGCAGCCAAGAAAGGTTCATCAATGAGCAGTTCTTC. This gives the protein CASSQERFINEQFF.

The CDR3 bases are TGTGCCAGCAGCTTTACCGGGACAGGGTCGCTGGGAACAGATACGCAGTATTTT. Encoded protein: CASSFTGTGSLGTDTQYF. The chain uses TRBV7-2 and TRBJ2-3, with TRBD1 matching over 9 bases. The CDR3 consists of 18 residues. Trimming at V came to 3 bases and at J to 3 bases, leaving 13 bases not matched to a gene. Germline-derived CDR1 and CDR2 are SGHTA and FQGNSA.

About this clonotype itself: A junction end diverges from the germline sequence, so it may reflect a read error. This chain uses TRBV6-5 with TRBJ2-1, with D unclear. The CDR3 has 13 residues. Germline V lookup: CDR1 MNHEY, CDR2 SVGAGI. The CDR3 DNA is TGTGCCAGCAGCTACTCTAAGATAAATGAGCAGTTCTTC. As protein: CASSYSKINEQFF.

This clonotype was counted between two and nine times. The CDR3 nucleotides are TGTGCCAGCAGTCCCCTGACAGGGTCTGGGGCCAACGTCCTGACTTTC. Translation: CASSPLTGSGANVLTF. The V gene is TRBV12-3 or TRBV12-4, the J gene TRBJ2-6, with 7 bases lining up with TRBD1. The V and J ends lost 5 bases and 1 base, in that order; junction bases with no gene match: 5. The CDR3 consists of 16 residues.

J is TRBJ2-3 and V is TRBV18; D unclear. Trimming cost V 4 bases and J 4 bases, with 9 bases left between them. The CDR3 sequence is 13 residues long. Per the germline V gene, CDR1 is KGHSH and CDR2 is LQKENI. The CDR3 coding sequence is TGTGCCAGCTCACAGGCAGACCCAGATACGCAGTATTTT. It translates to CASSQADPDTQYF.